This T cell receptor (beta chain) was identified during a study of blood T cell repertoires in COVID-19. On the study more broadly: From the United States, Italy and Spain came samples of acute and convalescent COVID-19.

Trimming left V 7 bases short and J 2 bases short, with 12 bases between. The CDR3 is made up of 14 amino acids. Germline V gives CDR1 MDHEN, CDR2 SYDVKM. Assay used: immunoSEQ multiplex PCR; TCRdb lists only in-frame clones, some missing. The top ten hold approximately 7.5% of the sample, which has fewer than 350,000 clones, more than 80% seen once. The clonotype originates from a woman aged 30 to 39 with COVID-19, enrolled during active disease. Sequenced material: peripheral blood. The V gene is TRBV28, the J gene TRBJ1-5; D perhaps matches TRBD1 (5 bases). The CDR3 loop reads CASNWGLGNQPQHF. The DNA of the CDR3 is TGTGCCAGCAACTGGGGACTGGGCAATCAGCCCCAGCATTTT.